This is a list of T cell receptor beta chains from one sample in a study of blood T cell repertoires in COVID-19. Measured with immunoSEQ multiplex PCR; TCRdb has only the in-frame clones, and not every one. The data contain 300,000 to 350,000 clones, approximately 89% of them singletons. Sequenced input: PBMCs or T cells enriched from blood (not recorded which). The source is a man under 40 who had recovered from COVID-19. CDR3s include the opening cysteine and the closing phenylalanine or tryptophan. A D gene is named only where the DNA matches it firmly. Where a row states a size, it is once, few, many or the class of an expanded clone; other rows omit it.

J	length	size	V	D	DNA	CDR3
TRBJ2-1	15	.	TRBV21-1	.	TGTGCCAGCAGCGCCGCTAGCGGGGGAGGTGATGAGCAGTTCTTC	CASSAASGGGDEQFF
TRBJ1-5	15	.	TRBV3-1/TRBV3-2	.	TGTGCCAGCAGCCAAGATCACGGGTTGGGTCAGCCCCAGCATTTT	CASSQDHGLGQPQHF
TRBJ2-1	14	.	TRBV10-3	TRBD2	TGTGCCACCTCTCTCAGCGGGGGGGCCGATGAGCAGTTCTTC	CATSLSGGADEQFF
TRBJ1-3	13	.	TRBV2	.	TGTGCCAGCAATCAACTAGGTGGAAACACCATATATTTT	CASNQLGGNTIYF
TRBJ2-1	16	.	TRBV4-1	TRBD1	TGCGCCAGCAGCCAAGAAAGGACAGGGGGCTGGGATGAGCAGTTCTTC	CASSQERTGGWDEQFF
TRBJ2-7	13	.	TRBV9	.	TGTGCCAGCAGCGCAGCGCCGAAAGGCGAGCAGTACTTC	CASSAAPKGEQYF
TRBJ1-5	15	.	TRBV5-1	.	TGCGCCAGCAGCGCGACGTGGGGATCGGGGCAGCCCCAGCATTTT	CASSATWGSGQPQHF
TRBJ1-2	14	.	TRBV19	.	TGTGCCAGTAGGCTGAGGCCAGCTAACTATGGCTACACCTTC	CASRLRPANYGYTF
TRBJ1-3	15	.	TRBV7-6	TRBD1	TGTGCCAGCATGGGGGCAGGGGGCCCCGGAAACACCATATATTTT	CASMGAGGPGNTIYF
TRBJ1-5	15	.	TRBV19	.	TGTGCCAGTAGTCCTCGAGGTCCACATGATCAGCCCCAGCATTTT	CASSPRGPHDQPQHF
TRBJ1-5	15	.	TRBV18	.	TGTGCCAGCTCACCTGGACAGAATAGCAATCAGCCCCAGCATTTT	CASSPGQNSNQPQHF
TRBJ2-1	15	.	TRBV11-2	TRBD1	TGTGCCAGCAGCACCCAAAGACAGGGAAGAAATGAGCAGTTCTTC	CASSTQRQGRNEQFF
TRBJ1-5	14	.	TRBV30	.	TGTGCCTGGAGGACAGGCCCCGAAGTTAAACCCCAGCATTTT	CAWRTGPEVKPQHF
TRBJ2-3	14	.	TRBV5-1	TRBD2	TGCGCCAGCAGCTTCGGGGGGTCCACAGATACGCAGTATTTT	CASSFGGSTDTQYF
TRBJ1-5	16	.	TRBV19	TRBD1	TGTGCCAGTAGTCATGCCGGGACAGGAAGCAATCAGCCCCAGCATTTT	CASSHAGTGSNQPQHF
TRBJ2-7	14	once	TRBV5-1	TRBD1	TGCGCCAGCAGCCGGGGACAGGGGACCGACGAGCAGTACTTC	CASSRGQGTDEQYF
TRBJ2-7	15	.	TRBV6-5	TRBD2	TGTGCCAGCAGTTACTCCCTAGCGGGGACCGGCGAGCAGTACTTC	CASSYSLAGTGEQYF
TRBJ2-2	15	.	TRBV5-1	.	TGCGCCAGCAGCCAGCAGGGGATCGGCACCGGGGAGCTGTTTTTT	CASSQQGIGTGELFF
TRBJ2-4	16	.	TRBV28	.	TGTGCCAGCGTGGAGGCCAACCCTACAGCCAAAAACATTCAGTACTTC	CASVEANPTAKNIQYF
TRBJ1-1	15	.	TRBV9	.	TGTGCCAGCAGCGTAGGTGGGGGGGCGAGCACTGAAGCTTTCTTT	CASSVGGGASTEAFF
TRBJ1-4	15	.	TRBV9	TRBD1	TGTGCCAGCAGCCCCTGGACAGGGTCTAATGAAAAACTGTTTTTT	CASSPWTGSNEKLFF
TRBJ2-2	14	.	TRBV5-1	TRBD1	TGCGCCAGCAGCGGGACAGGGAACACCGGGGAGCTGTTTTTT	CASSGTGNTGELFF
TRBJ1-2	13	.	TRBV21-1	.	TGTGCCAGCGGTCAGGGGTGCGGCTATGGCTACACCTTC	CASGQGCGYGYTF
TRBJ2-7	13	.	TRBV6-5	TRBD2	TGTGCCAGCAGCGGGGGGACCACCTACGAGCAGTACTTC	CASSGGTTYEQYF
TRBJ1-4	14	few	TRBV7-9	.	TGTGCCAGCAGCTTACAGGGGTCTAATGAAAAACTGTTTTTT	CASSLQGSNEKLFF
TRBJ2-5	17	.	TRBV10-1	.	TGCGCCAGCAGTGGGGGGCCTGACAGGAGGCGCCAAGAGACCCAGTACTTC	CASSGGPDRRRQETQYF
TRBJ1-5	16	.	TRBV27	TRBD1	TGTGCCAGCAGTTTTCGCTGGACAGGGGGAGGTCAGCCCCAGCATTTT	CASSFRWTGGGQPQHF
TRBJ2-5	17	.	TRBV7-2	TRBD2	TGTGCCAGCAGCTTAGTACTAGCGGGGGGTGGTCAAGAGACCCAGTACTTC	CASSLVLAGGGQETQYF
TRBJ1-1	15	.	TRBV9	TRBD1	TGTGCCAGCAGTCGGACAGGGGGACAGGGGACTGAAGCTTTCTTT	CASSRTGGQGTEAFF
TRBJ1-2	12	.	TRBV2	.	TGTGCCAGCAGGAGGACAGAGGATGGCTACACCTTC	CASRRTEDGYTF
TRBJ2-7	13	.	TRBV30	TRBD1	TGTGCCTACTCTCGGGGACAGGGTTTTGAGCAGTACTTC	CAYSRGQGFEQYF
TRBJ2-3	14	.	TRBV18	.	TGTGCCAGCTCACCACGACAGAGCACAGATACGCAGTATTTT	CASSPRQSTDTQYF
TRBJ1-2	15	.	TRBV6-2/TRBV6-3	TRBD1	TGTGCCAGCAGTATTCGGGACAGGAAAATCTATGGCTACACCTTC	CASSIRDRKIYGYTF
TRBJ1-6	15	.	TRBV2	TRBD1	TGTGCCAGCACGAAGTCGGACAGGGGGAATTCACCCCTCCACTTT	CASTKSDRGNSPLHF
TRBJ2-3	12	.	TRBV12-3/TRBV12-4	.	TGTGCCAGCAGGGCTAGCACAGATACGCAGTATTTT	CASRASTDTQYF
TRBJ2-3	15	.	TRBV29-1	TRBD1	TGCAGCGGACACAGGGGTGAAACTAGCACAGATACGCAGTATTTT	CSGHRGETSTDTQYF
TRBJ2-5	13	.	TRBV30	.	TGTGCCTATAGCCCCCGACAGCAAGAGACCCAGTACTTC	CAYSPRQQETQYF
TRBJ2-7	13	.	TRBV27	TRBD1	TGTGCCAGCAGTTTTTTAGGACAGGGAGAGCAGTACTTC	CASSFLGQGEQYF
TRBJ2-7	13	.	TRBV25-1	TRBD1	TGTGCCAGCAGGGGACAGGGCTCCTACGAGCAGTACTTC	CASRGQGSYEQYF
TRBJ2-5	15	.	TRBV19	TRBD2	TGTGCCAGTAGTGTGAGCGGGGGGCGCTTGGAGACCCAGTACTTC	CASSVSGGRLETQYF
TRBJ2-1	13	.	TRBV30	.	TGTGCCTGGTATGGGACTGGCTACAATGAGCAGTTCTTC	CAWYGTGYNEQFF
TRBJ2-1	13	.	TRBV28	TRBD1	TGTGCCAGCAGTCTGGGACAGGGGGATGAGCAGTTCTTC	CASSLGQGDEQFF
TRBJ1-6	14	.	TRBV7-2	TRBD1	TGTGCCAGCAGCCAGGACAGGGAGAGTTCACCCCTCCACTTT	CASSQDRESSPLHF
TRBJ2-7	14	once	TRBV27	TRBD1	TGTGCCAGCAGTGCCGACAGGGGGGGCTACGAGCAGTACTTC	CASSADRGGYEQYF
TRBJ1-2	18	.	TRBV19	TRBD1	TGTGCCAGTAGTATACGGGGATGGTCGACAGGGCCTAACTATGGCTACACCTTC	CASSIRGWSTGPNYGYTF
TRBJ1-6	14	few	TRBV5-4	TRBD1	TGTGCCAGCAGCTCCGACAGGGGGTATTCACCCCTCCACTTT	CASSSDRGYSPLHF
TRBJ1-5	16	.	TRBV7-9	.	TGTGCCAGCAGCTTCGACAGTCCACTAAGCAATCAGCCCCAGCATTTT	CASSFDSPLSNQPQHF